A selection of T cell receptor beta chains follows, all from one sample in a study of naive and memory T cell subsets. TCRdb redid the calling of the UMI-ligation and nested PCR reads with MiXCR, one entry per CDR3 protein. The profile covers around 18,000 distinct CDR3 sequences, with about a tenth appearing a single time and 6.5% to 7% taken by the ten largest. Source: skin, taken from a tuberculin skin test site. These receptors were taken from an adult in good health. Both conserved end residues are part of each CDR3. Fields, in order: V gene, clone size, J gene, D gene, CDR3 DNA, CDR3 protein. The D gene is left open where the match is weak. Clone size, where shown, is once, few, many, or a class for clones that have expanded.

V: TRBV10-3; size: few; J: TRBJ1-1; D: TRBD1; DNA: TGTGCCATCAGGACCGGAGGGACAGGACCGAACACTGAAGCTTTCTTT; CDR3: CAIRTGGTGPNTEAFF
V: TRBV20-1; size: many; J: TRBJ2-1; D: TRBD2; DNA: TGCAGTGCTAGAGCTAGCGGGGTCGAGCAGTTCTTC; CDR3: CSARASGVEQFF
V: TRBV20-1; size: medium-sized; J: TRBJ2-7; D: .; DNA: TGCAGTGCTAGAGTCCCCTCCCAGGGGCTGGGGTACGAGCAGTACTTC; CDR3: CSARVPSQGLGYEQYF
V: TRBV6-5; size: many; J: TRBJ2-2; D: .; DNA: TGTGCCAGCAGTGAGGACCGGGGTAATGGCGGGGAGCTGTTTTTT; CDR3: CASSEDRGNGGELFF
V: TRBV25-1; size: .; J: TRBJ1-4; D: TRBD1; DNA: TGTGCCAGCAGTGAATATCCGCCCCGGACAGGGTCTGAGGAAAAACTGTTTTTT; CDR3: CASSEYPPRTGSEEKLFF
V: TRBV18; size: many; J: TRBJ2-7; D: .; DNA: TGTGCCAGCTCGTACGGCGGGTACGAGCAGTACTTC; CDR3: CASSYGGYEQYF
V: TRBV6-2/TRBV6-3; size: many; J: TRBJ1-2; D: TRBD1; DNA: TGTGCCAGCGGAAAGGGACAGCCACCAAACTATGGCTACACCTTC; CDR3: CASGKGQPPNYGYTF
V: TRBV10-1; size: few; J: TRBJ2-7; D: .; DNA: TGCGCCAGCAGTGAGGACCTTTTTGGCGAGCAGTACTTC; CDR3: CASSEDLFGEQYF
V: TRBV20-1; size: medium-sized; J: TRBJ2-5; D: TRBD2; DNA: TGCAGTGCTAAGGGGCTTGAGCGGGAGGGCCGTTTACAAGAGACCCAGTACTTC; CDR3: CSAKGLEREGRLQETQYF
V: TRBV7-9; size: many; J: TRBJ2-7; D: .; DNA: TGTGCCAGCCGACCGGGAACCTACGAGCAGTACTTC; CDR3: CASRPGTYEQYF
V: TRBV18; size: many; J: TRBJ2-7; D: TRBD1; DNA: TGTGCCAGCTCGCCGGGGGACAGGGTAGGTGAGCAGTACTTC; CDR3: CASSPGDRVGEQYF
V: TRBV12-3/TRBV12-4; size: .; J: TRBJ2-5; D: TRBD1; DNA: TGTGCCAGCTCCCTCGGACAGGGCCAAGAGACCCAGTACTTC; CDR3: CASSLGQGQETQYF
V: TRBV7-9; size: many; J: TRBJ1-5; D: .; DNA: TGTGCCAGCAGCGATCAGAATCAGCCCCAGCATTTT; CDR3: CASSDQNQPQHF
V: TRBV6-2/TRBV6-3; size: few; J: TRBJ1-2; D: .; DNA: TGTGCCAGCAGTTCAACAGGATTTAACTATGGCTACACCTTC; CDR3: CASSSTGFNYGYTF
V: TRBV4-1; size: large; J: TRBJ2-7; D: TRBD1; DNA: TGCGCCAGCAGCCAAACAGGGGGTTCCTCCTACGAGCAGTACTTC; CDR3: CASSQTGGSSYEQYF
V: TRBV7-8; size: few; J: TRBJ2-4; D: TRBD1; DNA: TGTGCCAGCAGCTACGGGACAGCTCTAGCCAAAAACATTCAGTACTTC; CDR3: CASSYGTALAKNIQYF
V: TRBV12-3/TRBV12-4; size: .; J: TRBJ2-3; D: TRBD2; DNA: TGTGCCAGCGTCAAGGGTAGCGGGGGCCTCACAGATACGCAGTATTTT; CDR3: CASVKGSGGLTDTQYF
V: TRBV7-2; size: many; J: TRBJ2-7; D: .; DNA: TGTGCCAGCAGCTTAGCGCCGTTTGCGGGCAGCACCTACGAGCAGTACTTC; CDR3: CASSLAPFAGSTYEQYF
V: TRBV27; size: .; J: TRBJ1-2; D: TRBD1; DNA: TGTGCCAGCGGGCCCAGGGGGCCTGACTATGGCTACACCTTC; CDR3: CASGPRGPDYGYTF
V: TRBV6-5; size: many; J: TRBJ2-7; D: TRBD2; DNA: TGTGCCAGCAGATACCGACTAGCGGGGGGCTCCGAGCAGTACTTC; CDR3: CASRYRLAGGSEQYF
V: TRBV11-2; size: medium-sized; J: TRBJ2-7; D: TRBD1; DNA: TGTGCCAGCAGCTTAGATCCCAGGGGGCGCCCTTACGAGCAGTACTTC; CDR3: CASSLDPRGRPYEQYF
V: TRBV20-1; size: many; J: TRBJ2-1; D: TRBD2; DNA: TGCAGTGCTCGGACTAGCGGAGACGGTGAGCAGTTCTTC; CDR3: CSARTSGDGEQFF
V: TRBV5-1; size: many; J: TRBJ2-2; D: TRBD2; DNA: TGCGCCAGCAGTCCGCGGGAGGGTTTGACTGGGGAGCTGTTTTTT; CDR3: CASSPREGLTGELFF
V: TRBV5-1; size: many; J: TRBJ1-1; D: .; DNA: TGCGCCAGCACCGACCTTATGAACACTGAAGCTTTCTTT; CDR3: CASTDLMNTEAFF
V: TRBV10-3; size: many; J: TRBJ2-2; D: TRBD1; DNA: TGTGCCATCAGAGAAGACAGGGGTAACACCGGGGAGCTGTTTTTT; CDR3: CAIREDRGNTGELFF
V: TRBV5-1; size: few; J: TRBJ2-5; D: .; DNA: TGCGCCAGCACGGGGCACCAAGAGACCCAGTACTTC; CDR3: CASTGHQETQYF
V: TRBV12-3/TRBV12-4; size: many; J: TRBJ1-1; D: .; DNA: TGTGCCAGCAGAACTGGGCAGCTGAACACTGAAGCTTTCTTT; CDR3: CASRTGQLNTEAFF
V: TRBV5-1; size: many; J: TRBJ2-7; D: .; DNA: TGCGCCAGCAGCTTTTTGCAGGGGCCTAGCTCCTACGAGCAGTACTTC; CDR3: CASSFLQGPSSYEQYF
V: TRBV7-3; size: many; J: TRBJ2-2; D: .; DNA: TGTGCCAGCAGCGAAACAGGGACCGGGGAGCTGTTTTTT; CDR3: CASSETGTGELFF
V: TRBV7-2; size: .; J: TRBJ1-2; D: .; DNA: TGTGCCAGCAGCTTACTGGGGGAGAAACCCTACACCTTC; CDR3: CASSLLGEKPYTF
V: TRBV15; size: medium-sized; J: TRBJ2-1; D: TRBD1; DNA: TGTGCCACCAGCAGACACGGGACAGCTTACAATGAGCAGTTCTTC; CDR3: CATSRHGTAYNEQFF
V: TRBV29-1; size: many; J: TRBJ2-1; D: TRBD2; DNA: TGCAGCGTTGTCCCCCAAGGACTAGCGTGGACCAATGAGCAGTTCTTC; CDR3: CSVVPQGLAWTNEQFF
V: TRBV20-1; size: medium-sized; J: TRBJ1-4; D: .; DNA: TGCAGTGCTCAGCTACTGGAAAAACTGTTTTTT; CDR3: CSAQLLEKLFF
V: TRBV12-3/TRBV12-4; size: .; J: TRBJ2-5; D: .; DNA: TGTGCCAGCAGTTTCGGGGAAGTCCAAGAGACCCAGTACTTC; CDR3: CASSFGEVQETQYF
V: TRBV7-9; size: many; J: TRBJ1-4; D: .; DNA: TGTGCCAGCAGCTTTTCTGCGGGGGTGGAAAAACTGTTTTTT; CDR3: CASSFSAGVEKLFF